This T cell receptor beta chain was obtained from a study of monozygotic twins with inflammatory bowel disease. CDR1 is SGHKS, CDR2 YYEKEE, per germline (reference sequence). The CDR3 runs 17 residues. General observations from the study: TCRbeta diversity (inverse Simpson) was lower in IBD patients than in healthy co-twins. Among IBD patients, fewer clonotypes were shared with others than among healthy twins, especially with disease activity.

Template-switch reactions added UMIs with a 6-nucleotide sample barcode. With the 5' RACE reads reprocessed, TCRdb shows one record per CDR3 protein and no DNA. Its clone listing holds around 380,000 distinct CDR3 sequences. Concerning this clonotype itself: Antigen: not known.

What was sequenced was blood. This rearrangement joins TRBV5-5 to TRBJ2-3; TCRdb's D gene call, TRBD2, goes unchecked for lack of DNA. The origin of this receptor is a human donor with ulcerative colitis or Crohn's disease, or a healthy co-twin of an affected twin (not recorded which). CDR3 loop: CASSLGTSGSLTDTQYF.